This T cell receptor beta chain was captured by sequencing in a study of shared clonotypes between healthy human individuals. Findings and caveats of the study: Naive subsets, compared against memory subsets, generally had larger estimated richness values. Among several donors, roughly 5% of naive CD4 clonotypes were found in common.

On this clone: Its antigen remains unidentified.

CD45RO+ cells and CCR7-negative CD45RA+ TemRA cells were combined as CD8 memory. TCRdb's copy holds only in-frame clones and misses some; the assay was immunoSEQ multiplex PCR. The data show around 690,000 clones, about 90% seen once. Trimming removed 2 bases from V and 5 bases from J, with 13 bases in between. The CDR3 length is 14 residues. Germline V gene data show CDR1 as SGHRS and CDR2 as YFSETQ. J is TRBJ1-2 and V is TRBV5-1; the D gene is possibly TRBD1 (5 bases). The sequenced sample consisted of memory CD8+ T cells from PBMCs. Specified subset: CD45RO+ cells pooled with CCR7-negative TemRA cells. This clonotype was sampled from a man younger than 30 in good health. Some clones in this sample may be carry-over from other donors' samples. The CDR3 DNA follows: TGCGCCAGCAGCTTCTTGGGGGAGAGTTATGGCTACACCTTC. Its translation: CASSFLGESYGYTF.